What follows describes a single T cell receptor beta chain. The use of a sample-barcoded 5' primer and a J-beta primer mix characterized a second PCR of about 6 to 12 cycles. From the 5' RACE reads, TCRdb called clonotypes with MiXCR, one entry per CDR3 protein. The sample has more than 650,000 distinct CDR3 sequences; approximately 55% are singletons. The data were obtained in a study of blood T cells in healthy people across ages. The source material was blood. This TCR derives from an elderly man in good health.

The CDR3 bases are TGTGCCAGCAGCCCTACCCAGGCTGGCAATCAGCCCCAGCATTTT. This sequence encodes CASSPTQAGNQPQHF. This chain links TRBV6-6 with TRBJ1-5; D gene uncertain. The CDR3 runs 15 residues. Germline assignment: CDR1 MNHNY and CDR2 SVGAGI (reference sequence). V was clipped by 6 bases and J by 2 bases, with 14 bases between them.